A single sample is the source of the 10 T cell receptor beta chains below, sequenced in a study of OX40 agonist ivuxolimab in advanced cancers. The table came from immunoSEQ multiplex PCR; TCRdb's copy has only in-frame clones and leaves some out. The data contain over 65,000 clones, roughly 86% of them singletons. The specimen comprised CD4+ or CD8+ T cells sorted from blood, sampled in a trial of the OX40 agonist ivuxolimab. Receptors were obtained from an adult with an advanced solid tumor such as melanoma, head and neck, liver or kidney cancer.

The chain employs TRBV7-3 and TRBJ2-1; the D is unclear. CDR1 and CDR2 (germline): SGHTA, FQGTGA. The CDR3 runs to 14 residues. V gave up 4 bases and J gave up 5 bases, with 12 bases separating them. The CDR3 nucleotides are TGTGCCAGCAGCTCCGTGACCAGAAACAATGAGCAGTTCTTC. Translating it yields CASSSVTRNNEQFF. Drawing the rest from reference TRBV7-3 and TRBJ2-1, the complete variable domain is GAGVSQTPSNKVTEKGKYVELRCDPISGHTALYWYRQSLGQGPEFLIYFQGTGAADDSGLPNDRFFAVRPEGSVSTLKIQRTERGDSAVYLCASSSVTRNNEQFFGPGTRLTVL.

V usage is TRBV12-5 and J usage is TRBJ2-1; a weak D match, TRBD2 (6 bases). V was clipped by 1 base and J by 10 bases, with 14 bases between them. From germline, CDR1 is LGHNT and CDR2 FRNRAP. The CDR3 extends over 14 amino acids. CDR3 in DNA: TGTGCTAGTGGTTTGGGACAGAGTGGGGGGGAGCAGTTCTTC. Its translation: CASGLGQSGGEQFF.

CDR3 region: CASSLLVGQKNTGELFF. CDR3 DNA: TGTGCCAGCAGCTTATTAGTGGGACAGAAGAACACCGGGGAGCTGTTTTTT. This chain joins TRBV7-6 and TRBJ2-2; 7 bases align to TRBD1. Trimming removed 2 bases from V and 1 base from J; junction bases left unmatched: 7. The CDR3 runs to 17 residues. Germline V gene sequence: CDR1 SGHVS, CDR2 FNYEAQ.

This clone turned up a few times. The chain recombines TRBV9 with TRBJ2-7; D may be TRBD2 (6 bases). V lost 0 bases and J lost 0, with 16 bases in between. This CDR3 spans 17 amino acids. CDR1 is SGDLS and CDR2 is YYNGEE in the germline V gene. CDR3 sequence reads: CASSVGWGDGASYEQYF. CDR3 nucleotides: TGTGCCAGCAGCGTAGGGTGGGGGGACGGAGCCTCCTACGAGCAGTACTTC. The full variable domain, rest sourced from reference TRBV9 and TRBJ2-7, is DSGVTQTPKHLITATGQRVTLRCSPRSGDLSVYWYQQSLDQGLQFLIQYYNGEERAKGNILERFSAQQFPDLHSELNLSSLELGDSALYFCASSVGWGDGASYEQYFGPGTRLTVT.

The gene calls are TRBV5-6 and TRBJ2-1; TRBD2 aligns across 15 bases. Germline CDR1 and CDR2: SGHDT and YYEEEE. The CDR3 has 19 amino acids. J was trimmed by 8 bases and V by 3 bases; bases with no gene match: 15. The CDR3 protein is CASSSGTSGRPIGKDEQFF. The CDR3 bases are TGTGCCAGCAGCTCGGGGACTAGCGGGAGGCCAATAGGGAAGGATGAGCAGTTCTTC.

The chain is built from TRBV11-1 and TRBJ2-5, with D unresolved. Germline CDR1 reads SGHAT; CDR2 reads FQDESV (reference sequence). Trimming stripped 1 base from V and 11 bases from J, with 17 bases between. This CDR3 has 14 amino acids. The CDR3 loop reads CASSLDSPVSKQYF. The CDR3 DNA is TGTGCCAGCAGCTTAGACTCTCCAGTCTCTAAGCAGTACTTC.

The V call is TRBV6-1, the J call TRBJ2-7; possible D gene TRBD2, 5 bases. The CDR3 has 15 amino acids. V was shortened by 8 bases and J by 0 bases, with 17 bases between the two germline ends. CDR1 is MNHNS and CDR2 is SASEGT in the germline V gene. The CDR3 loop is CASRATAESSYEQYF. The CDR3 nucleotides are TGTGCCAGCCGTGCAACAGCGGAGAGCTCCTACGAGCAGTACTTC.

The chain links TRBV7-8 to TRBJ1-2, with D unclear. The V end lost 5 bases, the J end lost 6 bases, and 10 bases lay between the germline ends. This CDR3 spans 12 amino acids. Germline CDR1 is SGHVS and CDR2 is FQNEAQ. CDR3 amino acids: CASSEPRDGYTF. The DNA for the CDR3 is TGTGCCAGCAGCGAGCCCCGGGATGGCTACACCTTC. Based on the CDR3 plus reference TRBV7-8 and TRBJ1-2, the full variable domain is GAGVSQSPRYKVAKRGQDVALRCDPISGHVSLFWYQQALGQGPEFLTYFQNEAQLDKSGLPSDRFFAERPEGSVSTLKIQRTQQEDSAVYLCASSEPRDGYTFGSGTRLTVV.

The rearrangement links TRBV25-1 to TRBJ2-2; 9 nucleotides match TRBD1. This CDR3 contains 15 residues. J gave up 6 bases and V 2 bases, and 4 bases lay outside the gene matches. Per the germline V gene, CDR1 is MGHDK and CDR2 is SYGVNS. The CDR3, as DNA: TGTGCCAGCAGTGAAAACAGGGGGCGGGCCGGGGAGCTGTTTTTT. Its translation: CASSENRGRAGELFF.

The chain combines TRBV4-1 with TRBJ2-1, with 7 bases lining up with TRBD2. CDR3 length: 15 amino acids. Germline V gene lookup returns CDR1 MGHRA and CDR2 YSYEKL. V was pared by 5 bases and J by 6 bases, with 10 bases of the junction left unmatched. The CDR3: CASSSRLASLNEQFF. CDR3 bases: TGCGCCAGCAGCTCCCGACTAGCTTCTCTCAATGAGCAGTTCTTC.